This section outlines one TCR beta chain sequence together with its context. Its antigen is not known. To release intraepithelial and lamina propria lymphocytes, the graft tissue was processed. This sample is part of a study of graft-versus-host responses after intestinal transplantation. Study-level information: Each recipient received anti-thymocyte globulin induction, then tacrolimus and steroids for 2 to 3 years.

Trimming cost V 3 bases and J 4 bases; bases outside gene matches: 3. The CDR3 covers 13 residues. Germline assignment: CDR1 SGHTA and CDR2 FQGNSA. Clones were sequenced by immunoSEQ multiplex PCR, and TCRdb holds only the in-frame ones, with some missing. The sample shows roughly 15,000 clones, roughly 60% of them seen only once. General study findings and limits: GvH clones detected in recipient marrow included some appearing first in ileum or blood. Within the allografts of patients who had graft-donor T cell macrochimerism, graft-versus-host to host-versus-graft clonal ratios were high.

The sequencing here drew on ileum tissue, taken 524 days after transplant. The rearrangement uses TRBV7-2 and TRBJ2-7, with 7 bases fitting TRBD1. This receptor was identified in a human patient who received an intestinal transplant, so some T cells may come from the graft donor. The CDR3 loop reads CASSFNRGYEQYF. CDR3 coding DNA: TGTGCCAGCAGCTTTAACAGGGGTTACGAGCAGTACTTC.